A selection of T cell receptor beta chains follows, all from one sample in a study of T cell clones after liver transplantation. Sequenced by immunoSEQ multiplex PCR; TCRdb stores in-frame clones only, minus some. The profile shows under 55,000 clones, about nine tenths of them singletons. The sample was CD8+ T cells from blood, taken 12 months after liver transplant. The receptors derive from a human patient who received a liver transplant. Some of these T cells may belong to the graft donor. Both conserved end residues are part of each CDR3. The D gene is left open where the match is weak. For some rows the clone size is stated as once, few or many, or as a class when expanded; others skip it.

V gene	J gene	D gene	clone size	CDR3 DNA	CDR3 protein
TRBV6-5	TRBJ2-7	.	.	TGTGCCAGCCGACCGGACGGGAATTACGAGCAGTACTTC	CASRPDGNYEQYF
TRBV19	TRBJ2-1	.	.	TGTGCCAGTAGTCCCGGACAGTTTGTGACCTACAATGAGCAGTTCTTC	CASSPGQFVTYNEQFF
TRBV6-1	TRBJ2-7	.	.	TGTGCCAGCAATAGTGGTCCCTACGAGCAGTACTTC	CASNSGPYEQYF
TRBV2	TRBJ2-5	.	.	TGTGCCAGCAGCAGGACGGCTGAAGAGACCCAGTACTTC	CASSRTAEETQYF
TRBV6-6	TRBJ1-5	.	.	TGTGCCAGCGGGCTCTATAGCAATCAGCCCCAGCATTTT	CASGLYSNQPQHF
TRBV19	TRBJ1-5	.	.	TGTGCCAGTAGTATAGCTCCCACCAATCAGCCCCAGCATTTT	CASSIAPTNQPQHF
TRBV4-1	TRBJ2-1	TRBD2	.	TGCGCCAGCAGCCCGTGGACTAGCGGGAGCAGCGATGAGCAGTTCTTC	CASSPWTSGSSDEQFF
TRBV19	TRBJ2-1	.	once	TGTGCCAGTAGTCACTCTACTACCGGACTACCCAGAGGGTATGAGCAGTTCTTC	CASSHSTTGLPRGYEQFF
TRBV2	TRBJ2-2	.	.	TGTGCCAGCAGTTACAGGGAACCCGGGGAGCTGTTTTTT	CASSYREPGELFF
TRBV5-4	TRBJ2-7	TRBD1	once	TGTGCCAGCAGCGTGAGGGACAGGTTCTACGAGCAGTACTTC	CASSVRDRFYEQYF
TRBV5-1	TRBJ2-1	.	.	TGCGCCAGCAGCCTGGGAGGTTCCTACAATGAGCAGTTCTTC	CASSLGGSYNEQFF
TRBV19	TRBJ2-7	.	.	TGTGCCAGTAGTGCCTATTGGGGTGGCTACGAGCAGTACTTC	CASSAYWGGYEQYF
TRBV9	TRBJ2-7	TRBD1	.	TGTGCCAGCAGCCCGGACAGGGGCTCCTACGAGCAGTACTTC	CASSPDRGSYEQYF
TRBV7-9	TRBJ2-3	.	.	TGTGCCAGCAGCTCCACAGGGAGTAGAGATACGCAGTATTTT	CASSSTGSRDTQYF
TRBV6-6	TRBJ2-1	.	.	TGTGCCAGCAGTTACTCGGACCCCCGCTCCTACAATGAGCAGTTCTTC	CASSYSDPRSYNEQFF
TRBV18	TRBJ2-7	.	.	TGTGCCAGCTCACCGCCCGACGGGAGTGTCTACGAGCAGTACTTC	CASSPPDGSVYEQYF
TRBV6-6	TRBJ2-1	.	.	TGTGCCAGCAGTTACCTGGGCAATGAGCAGTTCTTC	CASSYLGNEQFF
TRBV6-1	TRBJ2-5	.	once	TGTGCCAGCAGGGGGTCCGGGACAAAAGAGACCCAGTACTTC	CASRGSGTKETQYF
TRBV7-9	TRBJ2-1	TRBD2	.	TGTGCCAGCAGCGGACTAGCGGGAGGGCCTAATGAGCAGTTCTTC	CASSGLAGGPNEQFF
TRBV9	TRBJ2-3	.	.	TGTGCCAGCAGCCCACAAGGGTCTAGCACAGATACGCAGTATTTT	CASSPQGSSTDTQYF
TRBV28	TRBJ2-7	.	.	TGTGCCAGCAGTTTAATCGGGGCCTACGAGCAGTACTTC	CASSLIGAYEQYF
TRBV6-1	TRBJ2-7	TRBD2	.	TGTGCCAGCAGTGACGCGGCGGGAGACTCCTACGAGCAGTACTTC	CASSDAAGDSYEQYF
TRBV10-1	TRBJ2-1	.	.	TGCGCCAGCAGTGAGTTGTGGCTAGCGGGACAGGATGAGCAGTTCTTC	CASSELWLAGQDEQFF
TRBV6-6	TRBJ2-5	.	.	TGTGCCAGCACCCTAACCCCGACAGTCCAAGAGACCCAGTACTTC	CASTLTPTVQETQYF
TRBV6-4	TRBJ2-7	TRBD2	.	TGTGCCAGCAGTGACTCAACTAGCGGGAGCCACGAGCAGTACTTC	CASSDSTSGSHEQYF
TRBV19	TRBJ1-1	.	.	TGTGCCAGTAGTCACGCAGCAAACACTGAAGCTTTCTTT	CASSHAANTEAFF
TRBV5-8	TRBJ1-2	.	.	TGTGCCAGCAGCTTGGGTCGCCGCGGGGGCTATGGCTACACCTTC	CASSLGRRGGYGYTF
TRBV30	TRBJ2-7	TRBD1	.	TGTGCCTGGAGCAGGGACAGAACCGTCGAGCAGTACTTC	CAWSRDRTVEQYF
TRBV7-2	TRBJ1-2	TRBD1	medium-sized	TGTGCCAGCAGCCCGACGGGACAGTTAGTACCCTATGGCTACACCTTC	CASSPTGQLVPYGYTF
TRBV7-9	TRBJ2-2	.	.	TGTGCCAGCAGCCCCCTTTCTGCGGCAGCGGGGGAGCTGTTTTTT	CASSPLSAAAGELFF
TRBV9	TRBJ2-5	TRBD2	.	TGTGCCAGCAGCCTCTCGGGACTAGCGGGAGATATAGAGACCCAGTACTTC	CASSLSGLAGDIETQYF
TRBV6-1	TRBJ1-1	.	.	TGTGCCAGCAGGTTGGTGTCAGTCGGCACTGAAGCTTTCTTT	CASRLVSVGTEAFF
TRBV7-9	TRBJ1-1	.	.	TGTGCCAGCAGCCCTCTCATGAACACTGAAGCTTTCTTT	CASSPLMNTEAFF
TRBV11-2	TRBJ2-7	.	.	TGTGCCAGCAGCTTAGAGGCCTACGAGCAGTACTTC	CASSLEAYEQYF